The TCR beta chain described here comes from a study of blood T cell repertoires in COVID-19. As for the study in general: Spain, Italy and the United States supplied samples that represented acute and convalescent COVID-19.

Profiled with immunoSEQ multiplex PCR; TCRdb holds only in-frame clones, not every one. The sample records roughly 240,000 clones, more than 75% being singletons. The sample consisted of peripheral blood. This clonotype was sampled from a woman in her sixties or seventies who had recovered from COVID-19.

DNA for the CDR3: TGTGCCAGCAGCTCCGGACAGGGTATCGGCAATGAGCAGTTCTTC. Translated: CASSSGQGIGNEQFF. This rearrangement joins TRBV7-9 to TRBJ2-1; 8 bases are a match to TRBD1. Germline assignment: CDR1 SEHNR and CDR2 FQNEAQ (reference sequence). The J segment lost 6 bases and the V segment lost 4 bases, leaving 8 bases of the junction unmatched. The CDR3 consists of 15 residues.